The present T cell receptor beta chain was sequenced within a study of early T cells in non-severe SARS-CoV-2 infection. Researchers tagged individual cDNA molecules with unique molecular identifiers. TCRdb used MiXCR to reprocess the 5' RACE reads, holding one entry per CDR3 protein. This table has some 40,000 distinct CDR3 sequences, 5.4% appearing once. This clonotype was recorded many times. Trimming pared 2 bases from V and 4 bases from J, leaving 5 bases between. Germline assignment: CDR1 MNHNY and CDR2 SVGAGI (reference sequence). CDR3 length: 13 amino acids. V is TRBV6-6 and J is TRBJ1-4; no definite D call. This clonotype originated in an adult who was a healthcare worker with PCR-confirmed SARS-CoV-2 infection or an uninfected control (not recorded which). The sample consisted of whole blood, taken at baseline. In DNA, the CDR3 is TGTGCCAGCAGTTACAGGATTAATGAAAAACTGTTTTTT. Translation: CASSYRINEKLFF.